This T cell receptor beta chain is drawn from a study of patients and donors after allogeneic stem cell transplantation. The CDR3 is made up of 16 amino acids. The V end was cut by 0 bases, the J end by 6 bases, with 17 bases between. The germline V gene has CDR1 LGHNA and CDR2 YNFKEQ. One entry per CDR3 protein results from TCRdb running MiXCR on the RT-PCR reads. The sample yields tens of thousands of distinct CDR3 sequences, around 49% seen once. What was sequenced was blood, either unsorted or a sorted T cell fraction (not recorded which). This receptor was obtained from a human donor who was either an allogeneic HSCT recipient or a stem cell or donor lymphocyte infusion donor (not recorded which). It is not recorded whose cells these are; they may come from a transplant donor. The gene calls are TRBV4-2 and TRBJ1-2; D may be TRBD1 (6 bases). For the CDR3, the DNA is TGTGCCAGCAGCCAAGATAGGGGGGGGTCGCGGGATGGCTACACCTTC. It specifies CASSQDRGGSRDGYTF.